The rows below give T cell receptor beta chains drawn from one sample of a study of HIV-infected patients and healthy controls. TCRdb reprocessed the 5' RACE reads with MiXCR, giving one entry per CDR3 protein. The sample includes approximately 18,000 distinct CDR3 sequences, 8.9% of them seen just once. The sample comprised blood. The origin of the receptors is an adult in good health. CDR3s leave out the opening cysteine and the closing phenylalanine or tryptophan. The order of the fields is V gene, CDR3 protein.

V: TRBV6-2/TRBV6-3
CDR3: ASSSQGATDIQY

V: TRBV19
CDR3: ASSINEGWGQAF

V: TRBV24-1
CDR3: ATRQGAGYEQF

V: TRBV4-2
CDR3: ASSQTGSENTEAF

V: TRBV6-2/TRBV6-3
CDR3: ASSTGGETQY

V: TRBV9
CDR3: ASSVAGTGLYRTDTQY

V: TRBV29-1
CDR3: SVARAGSTDTQY

V: TRBV28
CDR3: ASSSPGATDTQY

V: TRBV18
CDR3: ASSPPGRTNEKLF

V: TRBV5-4
CDR3: ASSLGTDASYNEQF

V: TRBV9
CDR3: ASSVGQNQETQY

V: TRBV20-1
CDR3: SAKGTSGSSPYNEQF

V: TRBV6-5
CDR3: ASSYTGTLNYGYT

V: TRBV6-5
CDR3: ASSSGTGAPRETQY

V: TRBV7-9
CDR3: ASSSELETQY

V: TRBV7-2
CDR3: ASTPIGQGDYGYT

V: TRBV12-3/TRBV12-4
CDR3: ASSLGQGGGSTDTQY

V: TRBV19
CDR3: ASSPDPRRLDNNEQF

V: TRBV7-9
CDR3: ASSLELGSQY

V: TRBV6-5
CDR3: ASSLGREAF

V: TRBV11-2
CDR3: ASSPRDTNYEQY

V: TRBV4-3
CDR3: ASSQEYPATGELF

V: TRBV13
CDR3: ASSLEAGLQETQY

V: TRBV25-1
CDR3: ASSGQGGQY

V: TRBV9
CDR3: ASSARTGTDTQY

V: TRBV20-1
CDR3: SAKPAGRAYNEQF

V: TRBV18
CDR3: ASSPSQQVGGEAF

V: TRBV5-1
CDR3: ASREQTSTDTQY

V: TRBV7-2
CDR3: ASSQAREETQY

V: TRBV7-2
CDR3: ASSLVPGANTEAF

V: TRBV5-1
CDR3: ASSGQKRGEMF

V: TRBV12-3/TRBV12-4
CDR3: ASSLFMGTDTQY

V: TRBV20-1
CDR3: SAREGGISYEQY

V: TRBV12-3/TRBV12-4
CDR3: ASSLLGGSKNIQY

V: TRBV5-4
CDR3: ASSMDRSFHGYT

V: TRBV2
CDR3: ASSGWTGQETQY

V: TRBV6-1
CDR3: ASTTEVTDTQY

V: TRBV29-1
CDR3: SVEVPGEETQY

V: TRBV20-1
CDR3: SASGLAGTADTHY

V: TRBV6-6
CDR3: ASSLEKGAPEPYEQY

V: TRBV12-3/TRBV12-4
CDR3: ASSGTSGAYEQY

V: TRBV7-9
CDR3: ASSRDRGEKLF

V: TRBV24-1
CDR3: ATNDRNYNEQF

V: TRBV4-2
CDR3: ASSQDPPREGNEKLF

V: TRBV12-3/TRBV12-4
CDR3: ASSFGAAESSYGYT

V: TRBV5-5
CDR3: ASSLPNVDTQY

V: TRBV5-6
CDR3: ASSHGRAYSNQPQH

V: TRBV19
CDR3: ASSFARQGRNQPQH

V: TRBV4-1
CDR3: ASSQVGLWMNTEAF

V: TRBV29-1
CDR3: SADRSTEAF

V: TRBV6-2/TRBV6-3
CDR3: ASRIRLFQTELNTEAF

V: TRBV10-3
CDR3: AILGEGAGTEAF